This entry features one TCR beta chain sequence. This table comes from immunoSEQ multiplex PCR, and its TCRdb copy is limited to in-frame clones, with some not included. This table holds some 720,000 clones, over 75% found once. The sample belongs to a study of shared T cell receptors in the human thymus. The germline CDR1 and CDR2 sequences are SGHRS and YFSETQ. V was pared by 4 bases and J by 1 base, with 21 bases between. This CDR3 is built from 18 residues. Separately, the same data were catalogued under a study of human thymus T cells. This second study notes: The donors were infants in Finland with congenital heart defects, otherwise immunologically healthy. The thymus was resected at corrective cardiac surgery. Within thymic and blood repertoires, V and J gene usage appeared to be biased. Thymic TCR repertoires of unrelated people reportedly overlapped highly.

The sample consisted of thymocytes. This TCR came from a boy in the first two years of life with a congenital heart defect. The gene calls are TRBV5-1 and TRBJ2-1; tentatively, D is TRBD1 (8 bases). The CDR3 spells CASSAPRGRGLSYNEQFF. The CDR3 nucleotides are TGCGCCAGCAGCGCCCCCAGGGGGCGGGGGCTATCCTACAATGAGCAGTTCTTC.